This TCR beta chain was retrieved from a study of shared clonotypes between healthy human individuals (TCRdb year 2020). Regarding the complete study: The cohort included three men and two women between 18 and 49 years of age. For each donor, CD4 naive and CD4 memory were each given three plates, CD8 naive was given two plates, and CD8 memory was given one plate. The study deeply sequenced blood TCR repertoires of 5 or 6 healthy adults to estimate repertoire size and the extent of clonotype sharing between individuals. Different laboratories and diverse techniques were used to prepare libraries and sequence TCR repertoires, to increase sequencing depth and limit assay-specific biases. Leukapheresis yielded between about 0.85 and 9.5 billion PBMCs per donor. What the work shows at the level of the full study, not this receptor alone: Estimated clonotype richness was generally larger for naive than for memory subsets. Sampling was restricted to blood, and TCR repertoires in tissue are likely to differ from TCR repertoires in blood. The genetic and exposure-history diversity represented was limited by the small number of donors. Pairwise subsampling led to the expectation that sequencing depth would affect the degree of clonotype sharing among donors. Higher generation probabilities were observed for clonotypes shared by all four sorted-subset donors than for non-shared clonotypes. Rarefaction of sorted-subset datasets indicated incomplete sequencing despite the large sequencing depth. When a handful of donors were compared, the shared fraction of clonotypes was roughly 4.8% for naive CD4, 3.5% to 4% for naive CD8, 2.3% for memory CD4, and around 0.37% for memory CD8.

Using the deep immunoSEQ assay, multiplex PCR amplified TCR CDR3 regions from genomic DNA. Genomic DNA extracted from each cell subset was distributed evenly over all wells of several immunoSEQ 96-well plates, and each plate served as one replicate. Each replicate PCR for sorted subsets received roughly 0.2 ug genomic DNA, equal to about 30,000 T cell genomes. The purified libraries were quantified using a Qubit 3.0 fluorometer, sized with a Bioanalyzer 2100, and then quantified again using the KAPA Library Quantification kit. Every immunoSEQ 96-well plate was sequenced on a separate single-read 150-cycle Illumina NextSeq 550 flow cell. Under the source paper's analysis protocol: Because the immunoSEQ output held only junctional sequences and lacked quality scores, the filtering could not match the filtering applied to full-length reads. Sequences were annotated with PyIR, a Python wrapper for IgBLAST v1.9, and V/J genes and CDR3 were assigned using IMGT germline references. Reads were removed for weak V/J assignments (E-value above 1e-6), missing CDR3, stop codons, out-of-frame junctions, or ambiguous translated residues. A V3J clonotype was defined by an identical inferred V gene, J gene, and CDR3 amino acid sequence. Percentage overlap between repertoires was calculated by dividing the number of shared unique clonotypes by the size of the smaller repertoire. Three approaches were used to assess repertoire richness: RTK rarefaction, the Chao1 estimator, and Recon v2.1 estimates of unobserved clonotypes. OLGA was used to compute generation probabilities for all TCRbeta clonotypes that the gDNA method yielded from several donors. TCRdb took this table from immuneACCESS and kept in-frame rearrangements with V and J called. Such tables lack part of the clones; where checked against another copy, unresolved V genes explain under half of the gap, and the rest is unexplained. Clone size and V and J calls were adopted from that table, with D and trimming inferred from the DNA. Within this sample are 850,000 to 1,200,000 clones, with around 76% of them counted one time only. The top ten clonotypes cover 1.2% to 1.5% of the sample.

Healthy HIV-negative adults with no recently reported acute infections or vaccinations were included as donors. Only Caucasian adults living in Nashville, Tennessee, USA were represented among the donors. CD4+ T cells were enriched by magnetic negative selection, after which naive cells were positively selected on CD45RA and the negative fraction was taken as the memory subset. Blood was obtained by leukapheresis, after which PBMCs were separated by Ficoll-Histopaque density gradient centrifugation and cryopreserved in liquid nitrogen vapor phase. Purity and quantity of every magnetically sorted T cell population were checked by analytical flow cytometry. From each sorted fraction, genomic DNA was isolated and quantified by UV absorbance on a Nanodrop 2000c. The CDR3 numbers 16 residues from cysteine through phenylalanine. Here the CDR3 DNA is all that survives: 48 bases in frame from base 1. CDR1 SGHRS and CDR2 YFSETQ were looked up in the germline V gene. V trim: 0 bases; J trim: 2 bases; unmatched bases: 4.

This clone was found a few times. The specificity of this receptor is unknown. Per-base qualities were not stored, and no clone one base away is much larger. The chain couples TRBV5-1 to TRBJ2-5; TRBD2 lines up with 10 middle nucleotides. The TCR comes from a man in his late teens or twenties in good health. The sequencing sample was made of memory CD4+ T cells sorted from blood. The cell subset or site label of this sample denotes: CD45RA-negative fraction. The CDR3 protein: CASSLGTSGKQETQYF. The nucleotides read TGCGCCAGCAGCTTGGGTACTAGCGGGAAACAAGAGACCCAGTACTTC.